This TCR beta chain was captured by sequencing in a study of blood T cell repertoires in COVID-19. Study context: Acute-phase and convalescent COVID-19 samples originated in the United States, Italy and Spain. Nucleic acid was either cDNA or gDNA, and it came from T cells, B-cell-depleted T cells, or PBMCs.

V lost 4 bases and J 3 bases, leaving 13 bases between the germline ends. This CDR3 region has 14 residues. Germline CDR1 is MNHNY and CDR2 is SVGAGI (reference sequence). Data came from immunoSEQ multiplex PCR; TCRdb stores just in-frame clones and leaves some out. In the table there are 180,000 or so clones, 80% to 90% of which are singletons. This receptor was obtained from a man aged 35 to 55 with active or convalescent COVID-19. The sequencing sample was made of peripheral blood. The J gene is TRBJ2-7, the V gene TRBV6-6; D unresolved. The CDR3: CASSFSGQLYEQYF. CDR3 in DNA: TGTGCCAGCAGTTTTTCAGGTCAGCTCTACGAGCAGTACTTC.